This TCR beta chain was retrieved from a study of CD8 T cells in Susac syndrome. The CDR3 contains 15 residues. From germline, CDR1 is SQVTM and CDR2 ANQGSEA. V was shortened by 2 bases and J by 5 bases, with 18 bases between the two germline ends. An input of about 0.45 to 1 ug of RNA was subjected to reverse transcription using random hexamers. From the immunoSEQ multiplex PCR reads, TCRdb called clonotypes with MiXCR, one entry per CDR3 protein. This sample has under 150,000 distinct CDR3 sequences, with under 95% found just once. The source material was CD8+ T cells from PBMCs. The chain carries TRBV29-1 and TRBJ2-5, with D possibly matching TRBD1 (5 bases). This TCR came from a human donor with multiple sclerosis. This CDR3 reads CSVERVSQGSETQYF. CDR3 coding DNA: TGCAGCGTTGAAAGGGTATCGCAGGGAAGCGAGACCCAGTACTTC.